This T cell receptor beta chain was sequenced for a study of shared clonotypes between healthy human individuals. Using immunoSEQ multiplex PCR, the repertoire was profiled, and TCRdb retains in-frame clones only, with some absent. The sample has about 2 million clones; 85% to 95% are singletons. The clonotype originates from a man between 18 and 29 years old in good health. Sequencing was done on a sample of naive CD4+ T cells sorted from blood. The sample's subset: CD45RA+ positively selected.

CDR3 residues: CSVQEKFNEKLFF. CDR3 in DNA: TGCAGCGTACAGGAGAAGTTTAATGAAAAACTGTTTTTT. This rearrangement joins TRBV29-1 to TRBJ1-4, with D maybe TRBD1 (5 bases). This CDR3 is 13 amino acids long. Germline-derived CDR1 and CDR2 are SQVTM and ANQGSEA. Deletions cut 6 bases from V and 4 bases from J, with 12 bases between.